This T cell receptor beta chain derives from a study of shared clonotypes between healthy human individuals. Study in general: Those who served as donors were a couple of women and a few men between the ages of 18 and 49. Points from the study as a whole: Depth of sequencing was expected to influence donor clonotype sharing.

Comments on this clone: Its antigen is not known. The junction and the germline gene differ at one end; a read error may be behind it.

None of the donors, who were healthy HIV-negative adults, had recently had acute infections or vaccinations. For sorted subsets, 150 to 200 ng DNA per replicate equaled about 31,000 T cell genomes. Clones were sequenced by immunoSEQ multiplex PCR, and TCRdb holds only the in-frame ones, with some missing. The repertoire holds some 550,000 clones, about 97% seen once, with less than 0.065% in the top ten. This CDR3 spans 11 amino acids. The germline V gene encodes CDR1 MDHEN and CDR2 SYDVKM. The source is a woman aged 25 to 39 in good health. Sequencing was done on a sample of naive CD4+ T cells sorted from blood. As to subset: CD45RA+ positively selected. The J gene is TRBJ2-3, the V gene TRBV28; a weak D match, TRBD2 (6 bases). The CDR3, as DNA: TGTGCCAGCAGTTCCCACGGGACTCCTAAGTTT. It encodes CASSSHGTPKF.